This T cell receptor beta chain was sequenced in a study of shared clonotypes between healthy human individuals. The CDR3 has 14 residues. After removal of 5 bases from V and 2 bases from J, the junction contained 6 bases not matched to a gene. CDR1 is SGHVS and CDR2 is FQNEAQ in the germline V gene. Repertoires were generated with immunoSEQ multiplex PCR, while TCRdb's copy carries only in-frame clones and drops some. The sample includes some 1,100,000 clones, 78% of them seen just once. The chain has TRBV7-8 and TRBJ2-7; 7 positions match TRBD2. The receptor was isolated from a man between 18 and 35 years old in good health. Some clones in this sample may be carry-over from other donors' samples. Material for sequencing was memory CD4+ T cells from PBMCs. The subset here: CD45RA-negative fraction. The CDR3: CASSPREGPYEQYF. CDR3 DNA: TGTGCCAGCAGCCCTAGGGAGGGCCCCTACGAGCAGTACTTC. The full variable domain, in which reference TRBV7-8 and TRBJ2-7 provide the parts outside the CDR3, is GAGVSQSPRYKVAKRGQDVALRCDPISGHVSLFWYQQALGQGPEFLTYFQNEAQLDKSGLPSDRFFAERPEGSVSTLKIQRTQQEDSAVYLCASSPREGPYEQYFGPGTRLTVT.